The rows below give T cell receptor beta chains drawn from one sample of a study of T cell responses to AZD1222 COVID-19 vaccine. The repertoire was sequenced with immunoSEQ multiplex PCR; TCRdb's copy has only in-frame clones and lacks some. The data show about 83,000 clones, with around 89% seen just once and roughly 5.1% held by the top ten. Sequenced material: peripheral blood, taken on day 0 of MenACWY control vaccination. Receptors originate from an adult in good health. Each CDR3 is given with its conserved first and last residue. The order of the fields is clone size, D gene, V gene, J gene, CDR3 length, CDR3 DNA, CDR3 protein. A D gene is named only where the DNA matches it firmly. A row's size may be missing; if present it is once, few, many or a size class.

size: few
D: TRBD2
V: TRBV5-1
J: TRBJ2-7
length: 14
DNA: TGCGCCAGCAGCTTCGGCGGGAGGGCCTACGAGCAGTACTTC
CDR3: CASSFGGRAYEQYF

size: NA
D: TRBD2
V: TRBV4-2
J: TRBJ2-6
length: 17
DNA: TGTGCCAGCAGCCAAGCGGGGGGGACCTCTGGGGCCAACGTCCTGACTTTC
CDR3: CASSQAGGTSGANVLTF

size: NA
D: NA
V: TRBV7-2
J: TRBJ2-3
length: 16
DNA: TGTGCCAGCAGCCCCCGGGTCCTTGGGAGCACAGATACGCAGTATTTT
CDR3: CASSPRVLGSTDTQYF

size: NA
D: NA
V: TRBV18
J: TRBJ1-5
length: 15
DNA: TGTGCCAGCTCACCGACACCAGCGCACAATCAGCCCCAGCATTTT
CDR3: CASSPTPAHNQPQHF

size: NA
D: NA
V: TRBV28
J: TRBJ1-3
length: 14
DNA: TGTGCCAGCGGACGGCCCTCCTCAGGAAACACCATATATTTT
CDR3: CASGRPSSGNTIYF

size: NA
D: NA
V: TRBV5-1
J: TRBJ2-3
length: 13
DNA: TGCGCCAGCAGCTTGTGGCTTTGGGATACGCAGTATTTT
CDR3: CASSLWLWDTQYF

size: few
D: TRBD1
V: TRBV27
J: TRBJ1-1
length: 14
DNA: TGTGCCAGCAGTTTAAGGGGGCGAGAGACTGAAGCTTTCTTT
CDR3: CASSLRGRETEAFF

size: once
D: TRBD1
V: TRBV27
J: TRBJ2-7
length: 19
DNA: TGTGCCAGCAGTGAGGAGGGACAGGGGGCCATACTAGCCTCTCGCGAGCAGTACTTC
CDR3: CASSEEGQGAILASREQYF

size: NA
D: NA
V: TRBV10-3
J: TRBJ2-7
length: 14
DNA: TGTGCCATCAGCGTCGTTGGGGGCTCATACGAGCAGTACTTC
CDR3: CAISVVGGSYEQYF

size: once
D: NA
V: TRBV14
J: TRBJ1-5
length: 16
DNA: TGTGCCAGCAGCCAAGTCGTCGCCCGATACGATCAGCCCCAGCATTTT
CDR3: CASSQVVARYDQPQHF

size: NA
D: NA
V: TRBV21-1
J: TRBJ1-6
length: 16
DNA: TGTGCCAGCAGCAAACAGTCCGGGACAGGGAGATCACCCCTCCACTTT
CDR3: CASSKQSGTGRSPLHF

size: NA
D: TRBD1
V: TRBV12-3/TRBV12-4
J: TRBJ1-1
length: 12
DNA: TGTGCCAGCAGTTCTACAGGGGGCATGGCTTTCTTT
CDR3: CASSSTGGMAFF

size: NA
D: NA
V: TRBV15
J: TRBJ1-3
length: 13
DNA: TGTGCCACCAGCAGAGATCTAGGGGGCACCATATATTTT
CDR3: CATSRDLGGTIYF

size: few
D: NA
V: TRBV12-2
J: TRBJ2-3
length: 12
DNA: TGTGCAAGTCGCCCAGACACAGATACGCAGTATTTT
CDR3: CASRPDTDTQYF

size: few
D: TRBD1
V: TRBV7-9
J: TRBJ1-3
length: 18
DNA: TGTGCCAGCAGCTTAGCGATCCGTAAGGACAGGTCTGGAAACACCATATATTTT
CDR3: CASSLAIRKDRSGNTIYF

size: NA
D: NA
V: TRBV7-2
J: TRBJ1-2
length: 15
DNA: TGTGCCAGCAGCTCCGGAGGGGTCGTGAGCTATGGCTACACCTTC
CDR3: CASSSGGVVSYGYTF

size: NA
D: NA
V: TRBV7-2
J: TRBJ2-1
length: 16
DNA: TGTGCCAGCAGCTTAGCTAGCGGAAGCTCCTACAATGAGCAGTTCTTC
CDR3: CASSLASGSSYNEQFF

size: few
D: NA
V: TRBV29-1
J: TRBJ1-5
length: 11
DNA: TGCAGCGTTGGGGAAGACCAGCCCCAGCATTTT
CDR3: CSVGEDQPQHF

size: NA
D: NA
V: TRBV9
J: TRBJ2-2
length: 13
DNA: TGTGCCAGCAGCGTGGTGGACACCGGGGAGCTGTTTTTT
CDR3: CASSVVDTGELFF

size: NA
D: TRBD1
V: TRBV7-2
J: TRBJ2-7
length: 13
DNA: TGTGCCAGCAGCCCTGACAGGGGGGGCGAGCAGTACTTC
CDR3: CASSPDRGGEQYF

size: NA
D: TRBD1
V: TRBV30
J: TRBJ1-5
length: 14
DNA: TGTGCCTGGAGTGCGGACAGGTGGAATCAGCCCCAGCATTTT
CDR3: CAWSADRWNQPQHF

size: NA
D: NA
V: TRBV3-1/TRBV3-2
J: TRBJ2-1
length: 13
DNA: TGTGCCAGCAGCCAGACCATGGGGGATGAGCAGTTCTTC
CDR3: CASSQTMGDEQFF

size: NA
D: NA
V: TRBV24-1
J: TRBJ1-2
length: 13
DNA: TGTGCCACCAGTGAAAACAAAGGAACTGGCTACACCTTC
CDR3: CATSENKGTGYTF

size: NA
D: NA
V: TRBV10-3
J: TRBJ1-2
length: 14
DNA: TGTGCCACGACACACTTGGACACCTCTTGGGGCTACACCTTC
CDR3: CATTHLDTSWGYTF